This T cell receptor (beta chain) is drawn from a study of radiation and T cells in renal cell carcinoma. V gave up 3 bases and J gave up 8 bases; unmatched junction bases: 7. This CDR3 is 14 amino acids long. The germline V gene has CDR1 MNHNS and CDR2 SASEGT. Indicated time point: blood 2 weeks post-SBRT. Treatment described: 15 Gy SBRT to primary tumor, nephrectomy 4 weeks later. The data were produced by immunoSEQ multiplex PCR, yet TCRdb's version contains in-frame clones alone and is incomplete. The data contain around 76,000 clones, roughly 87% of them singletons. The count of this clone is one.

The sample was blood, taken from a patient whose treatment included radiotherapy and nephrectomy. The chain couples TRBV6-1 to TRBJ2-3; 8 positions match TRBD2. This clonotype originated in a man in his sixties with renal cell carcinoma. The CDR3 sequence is CASSDATSVVTQYF. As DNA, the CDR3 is TGTGCCAGCAGTGATGCGACTAGCGTTGTTACGCAGTATTTT.